This T cell receptor (beta chain) emerged from a study of cytomegalovirus exposure and HLA in healthy donors. Study outcomes and limitations: Earlier findings revealed that most TCR beta V segments proved productive either about 90% or about 30% of the time.

Concerning this clone itself: What it binds is unknown.

Samples came from healthy bone marrow donors. Though probably carrying unrecorded immune exposures, donors were nominally healthy at sampling. Germline CDR1 and CDR2: MDHEN and SYDVKM. CDR3 length: 13 amino acids. Germline trimming cut 7 bases from V and 4 bases from J; bases unmatched to any gene: 4. A multiplex PCR was run with 60 Vbeta primers and 13 Jbeta primers. Generated by immunoSEQ multiplex PCR, the TCRdb table keeps only in-frame clones and is missing some. Its table records over 100,000 clones. The sequence derives from a man aged 18 to 30 in good health and CMV-seronegative. The chain recombines TRBV28 with TRBJ1-5, with TRBD1 matching 7 bases. The source material was PBMCs. The chain's CDR3 is CASIGRGNQPQHF. The CDR3 coding sequence is TGTGCCAGCATTGGCAGGGGGAATCAGCCCCAGCATTTT. The complete variable domain, with remaining parts taken from reference TRBV28 and TRBJ1-5, reads DVKVTQSSRYLVKRTGEKVFLECVQDMDHENMFWYRQDPGLGLRLIYFSYDVKMKEKGDIPEGYSVSREKKERFSLILESASTNQTSMYLCASIGRGNQPQHFGDGTRLSIL.